Listed here are 15 T cell receptor beta chains from one sample, sequenced in a study of T-cell memory formation after mild COVID-19. TCRdb re-analysed the 5' RACE reads in MiXCR, keeping a single row per CDR3 protein. The sample has about 140,000 distinct CDR3 sequences; 13% to 15% are singletons. Material: PBMCs or a T cell subset sorted from them (not recorded which). These receptors were obtained from an adult woman who had mild COVID-19 (a few samples of this study predate the infection). Cell type and time point are not known.

The chain combines TRBV4-1 with TRBJ1-1; D gene ambiguous. Deletions cut 4 bases from V and 4 bases from J, with 10 bases between. The CDR3 totals 13 residues. Per the germline V gene, CDR1 is MGHRA and CDR2 is YSYEKL. This chain's CDR3 is CASSPQWGTEAFF. The CDR3 bases are TGCGCCAGCAGCCCACAGTGGGGCACTGAAGCTTTCTTT.

This clonotype was detected only a few times. This chain uses TRBV6-5 with TRBJ1-5; possible D gene TRBD1, 5 bases. Germline V gene lookup returns CDR1 MNHEY and CDR2 SVGAGI. V dropped 6 bases and J dropped 1 base, with 13 bases sitting between them. The CDR3 spans 15 residues. CDR3 region: CASSLGPGSNQPQHF. The CDR3 DNA reads as TGTGCCAGCAGCCTGGGACCTGGGAGCAATCAGCCCCAGCATTTT.

This clonotype was seen ten or more times. The chain links TRBV7-8 to TRBJ1-1; the D is unclear. The germline V gene encodes CDR1 SGHVS and CDR2 FQNEAQ. Trimming cost V 4 bases and J 0 bases, with 12 bases left between them. The length of the CDR3 is 15 residues. CDR3 coding DNA: TGTGCCAGCAGCTATTCGACGGTTATGAACACTGAAGCTTTCTTT. Translation gives CASSYSTVMNTEAFF.

V gene TRBV4-3 combines with J gene TRBJ2-3; TRBD1 aligns across 7 bases. Germline CDR1 and CDR2: LGHNA and YSLEER. The V and J ends lost 4 bases and 2 bases, in that order; junction bases with no gene match: 9. This CDR3 has 16 residues. For the CDR3, the DNA is TGCGCCAGCAGCCGAAAGGACAGGTCGCCCACAGATACGCAGTATTTT. Translation gives CASSRKDRSPTDTQYF.

This clonotype has a handful of counts. This chain links TRBV12-3 or TRBV12-4 with TRBJ2-2, with 14 bases that match TRBD2. The CDR3 is made up of 18 amino acids. The V and J ends lost 6 bases and 8 bases, in that order; junction bases with no gene match: 14. The CDR3 coding sequence is TGTGCCAGCAGCACAAACGGACTAGCGGGGGGCCGGGCTGGGGAGCTGTTTTTT. Translating it yields CASSTNGLAGGRAGELFF.

This clonotype occurred a few times. This sequence joins TRBV30 and TRBJ1-1; 7 nucleotides line up with TRBD1. Germline lookup yields CDR1 GTSNPN and CDR2 SVGIG (reference sequence). The CDR3 extends over 14 amino acids. Losses at the gene ends were 5 bases for V and 0 bases for J; bases not matched to a gene: 6. This CDR3 is CAWGQDLMNTEAFF. CDR3 DNA sequence: TGTGCCTGGGGACAGGACCTGATGAACACTGAAGCTTTCTTT.

This clonotype was seen only a few times. In DNA, the CDR3 is TGCAGCGTTGACCAGCTACCATCCTACAATGAGCAGTTCTTC. Translation gives CSVDQLPSYNEQFF. The J gene is TRBJ2-1, the V gene TRBV29-1, with D unclear. V was cut by 3 bases and J by 1 base, with 10 bases left in between. This CDR3 has 14 amino acids. Germline values: CDR1 SQVTM, CDR2 ANQGSEA.

This sequence joins TRBV11-2 and TRBJ2-7; a weak D match, TRBD2 (5 bases). Germline CDR1 SGHAT, CDR2 FQNNGV. This CDR3 spans 13 amino acids. Deletions cut 6 bases from V and 5 bases from J, with 14 bases between. The CDR3 region is CASSPPSRDEQYF. CDR3 DNA: TGTGCCAGCAGTCCCCCCTCGAGGGACGAGCAGTACTTC.

This clonotype was detected only a few times. The chain links TRBV15 to TRBJ2-1; weak D call: TRBD2 (5 bases). CDR1 and CDR2 (germline): LNHNV, YYDKDF (reference sequence). V was shortened by 4 bases and J by 2 bases, with 6 bases between the two germline ends. This CDR3 comprises 13 residues. The CDR3 spells CATSTTTYNEQFF. DNA of the CDR3: TGTGCCACCAGCACGACTACCTACAATGAGCAGTTCTTC.

The V call is TRBV19, the J call TRBJ1-2; D gene uncertain. V gave up 6 bases and J gave up 2 bases, with 4 bases separating them. CDR1 LNHDA and CDR2 SQIVND come from the germline V gene (reference sequence). The CDR3 is made up of 11 amino acids. This chain's CDR3 is CASRGNYGYTF. CDR3 DNA: TGTGCCAGTAGGGGAAACTATGGCTACACCTTC.

This clonotype was picked up many times. The rearrangement links TRBV29-1 to TRBJ2-7, with 8 bases fitting TRBD2. Germline V gene data show CDR1 as SQVTM and CDR2 as ANQGSEA. V shed 3 bases, J shed 3 bases, and the junction held 16 bases outside the gene matches. This CDR3 comprises 17 residues. CDR3 coding DNA: TGCAGCGTTGAGGGCTATCTAGCGGGCGGCGCTATCTACGAGCAGTACTTC. As protein: CSVEGYLAGGAIYEQYF.

The chain has TRBV30 and TRBJ2-7; 7 nucleotides match TRBD1. Germline assignment: CDR1 GTSNPN and CDR2 SVGIG (reference sequence). The CDR3 length is 12 residues. The V and J ends lost 5 bases and 2 bases, in that order; junction bases with no gene match: 3. The CDR3 coding sequence is TGTGCCTGGGGGCAGGGGGCCTACGAGCAGTACTTC. It codes for CAWGQGAYEQYF.

This clonotype was seen only a few times. This chain links TRBV15 with TRBJ1-1; no clear D. The CDR3 length is 13 residues. In germline, CDR1 is LNHNV, CDR2 YYDKDF (reference sequence). V was pared by 1 base and J by 1 base, with 4 bases between. CDR3 sequence: CATSRAGNTEAFF. CDR3 bases: TGTGCCACCAGCAGAGCGGGGAACACTGAAGCTTTCTTT.

The table lists this clonotype with a few counts. The chain recombines TRBV5-1 with TRBJ2-5; D may be TRBD1 or TRBD2 (6 bases each). V was shortened by 7 bases and J by 2 bases, with 18 bases between the two germline ends. Germline CDR1 is SGHRS and CDR2 is YFSETQ. The CDR3 covers 15 residues. CDR3 in amino acids: CASAKTGAGQETQYF. As DNA, the CDR3 is TGCGCCAGCGCTAAAACGGGGGCGGGACAAGAGACCCAGTACTTC.

The CDR3 DNA is TGCGCCAGCAGCCAACAGAGGGGAAATGAAAAACTGTTTTTT. It specifies CASSQQRGNEKLFF. The rearrangement uses TRBV4-1 and TRBJ1-4, with D perhaps TRBD1 (5 bases). This CDR3 is 14 amino acids long. V was pared by 2 bases and J by 5 bases, with 9 bases between. Per the germline V gene, CDR1 is MGHRA and CDR2 is YSYEKL.